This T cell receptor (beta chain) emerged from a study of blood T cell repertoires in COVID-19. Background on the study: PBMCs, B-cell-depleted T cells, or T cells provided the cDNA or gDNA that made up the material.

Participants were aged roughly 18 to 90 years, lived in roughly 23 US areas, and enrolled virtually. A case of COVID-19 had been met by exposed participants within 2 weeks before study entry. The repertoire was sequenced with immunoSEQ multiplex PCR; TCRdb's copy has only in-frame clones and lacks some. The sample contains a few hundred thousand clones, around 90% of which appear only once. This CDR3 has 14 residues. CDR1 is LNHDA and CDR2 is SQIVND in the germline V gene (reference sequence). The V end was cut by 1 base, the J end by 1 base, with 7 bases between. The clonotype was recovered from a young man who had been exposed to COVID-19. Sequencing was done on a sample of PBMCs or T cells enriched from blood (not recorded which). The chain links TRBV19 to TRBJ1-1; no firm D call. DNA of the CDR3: TGTGCCAGTAGTATAGGCTTCAGGAACACTGAAGCTTTCTTT. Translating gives CASSIGFRNTEAFF.